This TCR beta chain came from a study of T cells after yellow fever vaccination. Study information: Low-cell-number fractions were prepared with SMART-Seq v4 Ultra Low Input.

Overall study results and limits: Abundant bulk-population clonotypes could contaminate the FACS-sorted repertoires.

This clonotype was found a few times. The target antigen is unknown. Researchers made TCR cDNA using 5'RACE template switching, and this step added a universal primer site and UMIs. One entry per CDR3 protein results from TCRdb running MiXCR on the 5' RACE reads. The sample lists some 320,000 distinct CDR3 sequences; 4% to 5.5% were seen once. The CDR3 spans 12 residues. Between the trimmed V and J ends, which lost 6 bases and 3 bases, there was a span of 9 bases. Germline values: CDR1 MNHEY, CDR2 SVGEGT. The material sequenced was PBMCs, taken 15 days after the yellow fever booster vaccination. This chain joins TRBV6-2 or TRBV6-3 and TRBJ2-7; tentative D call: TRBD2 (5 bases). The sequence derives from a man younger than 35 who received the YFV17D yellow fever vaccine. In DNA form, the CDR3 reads TGTGCCAGCAGGACCGGGGTCTACGAGCAGTACGTC. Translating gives CASRTGVYEQYV.